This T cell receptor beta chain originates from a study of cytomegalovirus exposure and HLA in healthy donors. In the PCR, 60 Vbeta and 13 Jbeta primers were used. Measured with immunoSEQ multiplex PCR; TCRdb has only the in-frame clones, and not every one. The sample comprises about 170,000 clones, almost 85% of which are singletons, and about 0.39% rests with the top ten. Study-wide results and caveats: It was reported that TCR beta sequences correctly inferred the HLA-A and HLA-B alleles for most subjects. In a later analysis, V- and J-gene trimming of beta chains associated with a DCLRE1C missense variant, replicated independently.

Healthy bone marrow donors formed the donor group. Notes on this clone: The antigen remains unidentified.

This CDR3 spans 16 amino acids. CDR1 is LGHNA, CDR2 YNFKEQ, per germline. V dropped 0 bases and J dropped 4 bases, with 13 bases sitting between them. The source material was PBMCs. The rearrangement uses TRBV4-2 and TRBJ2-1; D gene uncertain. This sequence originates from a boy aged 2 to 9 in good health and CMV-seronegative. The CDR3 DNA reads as TGTGCCAGCAGCCAAGAGGTCCCAGGTCGGTACAATGAGCAGTTCTTC. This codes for CASSQEVPGRYNEQFF.